This TCR beta chain came from a study of radiation and T cells in renal cell carcinoma. Across the study: Nephrectomy followed 15 Gy stereotactic body radiation by 4 weeks.

Turning to this clone: Antigen: not known.

The repertoire was sequenced with immunoSEQ multiplex PCR; TCRdb's copy has only in-frame clones and lacks some. The sample consists of just over 95,000 clones, 70% to 90% of them appearing once. Time point given: baseline pretreatment blood. The treatment here: 15 Gy SBRT to primary tumor, nephrectomy 4 weeks later. The patient's renal cell carcinoma had clear cell pathology. Regarding the study as a whole: In blood, top tumor clones expanded by 2 weeks, shrinking by 4.

The germline CDR1 and CDR2 sequences are GTSNPN and SVGIG (reference sequence). Trimming shortened V by 2 bases and J by 4 bases, and 11 bases separated the two germline ends. The CDR3 extends over 13 amino acids. This sequence was found in a man aged 50-59 years with renal cell carcinoma. Sequencing was performed on blood, taken from a patient whose treatment included radiotherapy and nephrectomy. This chain uses TRBV30 with TRBJ1-2; tentative D call: TRBD1 (6 bases). The CDR3 sequence: CAWSSQGSYGYTF. In DNA form, the CDR3 reads TGTGCCTGGAGTTCACAGGGAAGCTATGGCTACACCTTC.